This TCR beta chain stems from a study of monozygotic twins with inflammatory bowel disease. Overall study results and limits: Lower sharing of clonotypes with other individuals was seen in IBD patients than in healthy twins. This was most marked in patients showing signs of disease activity.

TCRdb reprocessed the 5' RACE reads; each CDR3 protein has one entry and no DNA is given. The sample yields hundreds of thousands of distinct CDR3 sequences, of which the top ten take up 5.5% to 6.5%. Points on this clonotype: Its antigen is unidentified.

It was from whole blood, with no T cell sorting, that total RNA was isolated. Germline lookup yields CDR1 SGHTA and CDR2 FQGNSA. The CDR3 is 13 residues long. The sequence was collected from a human donor with ulcerative colitis or Crohn's disease, or a healthy co-twin of an affected twin (not recorded which). Sequenced material: blood. The chain has TRBV7-2 and TRBJ2-7; TCRdb returns TRBD1, unconfirmable since there is no DNA. CDR3 amino acids: CASSKQGVYEQYF.